The present entry profiles one TCR beta chain with its context. Its antigen target is currently unknown. Base qualities are missing; no much larger clone stands one base away. Patients with autoimmune disease history or receiving systemic immunosuppression were excluded from the trial. Peripheral blood for TCR sequencing was collected from all dose cohorts at baseline, on cycle 4 day 1, and on cycle 7 day 1. Samples were obtained from an open-label, multicenter, first-in-human phase I dose-escalation trial of ivuxolimab. Adults with locally advanced or metastatic melanoma, renal cell carcinoma, hepatocellular carcinoma or head and neck squamous cell carcinoma were enrolled in the trial. Before TCR sequencing, CD4+ T cells and CD8+ T cells from peripheral blood were sorted into separate populations. This entry is derived from a study of OX40 agonist ivuxolimab in advanced cancers. General notes on the study: Ivuxolimab was an agonistic, fully human IgG2 monoclonal antibody directed against OX40 (CD134), a costimulatory receptor. Intravenous ivuxolimab was administered to patients every 2 weeks at six dose levels: 0.01, 0.1, 0.3, 1.5, 3 and 10 mg/kg. Of the roughly 50 dose-escalation patients, hepatocellular carcinoma was present in some 19, melanoma in approximately 15, renal cell carcinoma in 9 and head and neck cancer in 9. A male proportion of 75% to 85% and a mean age of roughly 58 years, ranging from roughly 23 to 85, were recorded for the dose-escalation cohort. Prior anti-PD-1, anti-PD-L1 or anti-CTLA-4 therapy was permitted, and checkpoint inhibitors had been received by less than 45% of dose-escalation patients. Partial responses occurred in three dose-escalation patients: two with cutaneous melanoma and one with hepatocellular carcinoma. Peripheral TCRbeta sequencing was intended to test whether TCR sequence diversity was altered and clonal T-cell expansion was caused by ivuxolimab. The monotherapy dose-escalation portion (N ≈ 50 patients) of the phase I ivuxolimab trial is reported in the paper. Overall study results and their limits: In the 0.1-3.0 mg/kg groups, partial responders were among the patients with the lowest normalized peripheral clonal expansion, particularly in CD8+ T cells. Low levels of normalized T-cell clonal expansion were also shown by some nonresponding patients. The antigen specificity of the clonally expanded peripheral T cells was not determined. At doses from 0.1 to 3.0 mg/kg, clonal expansion was seen in both CD4+ and CD8+ blood T cells between baseline and week 6. On average, CD8+ T cells showed more expanded clones than CD4+ T cells after ivuxolimab.

Genomic DNA was isolated from the sorted cells so that the TCRbeta CDR3 region could be sequenced. TCRbeta CDR3 regions were sequenced using the immunoSEQ Assay. Held by TCRdb, this immuneACCESS table contains in-frame sequences only and omits some clones. Under half of the omission traces to an unresolved V gene where checked; the cause of the rest is unknown. The sample profile shows roughly 43,000 clones; roughly 85% of them were found once. The biggest ten clones account for roughly 54% of the sample. For CDR1 and CDR2, the germline V gene (reference sequence) lists GTSNPN and SVGIG. V trim: 2 bases; J trim: 1 base; unmatched bases: 7. The CDR3 goes from the cysteine to the phenylalanine over 16 residues. Just the 48-base CDR3 DNA is kept, in frame starting at base 1.

This TCR derives from an adult with an advanced solid tumor such as melanoma, head and neck, liver or kidney cancer. The sequences come from CD4+ or CD8+ T cells sorted from blood, collected in a trial of the OX40 agonist ivuxolimab. The chain uses TRBV30 and TRBJ1-3, with TRBD1 matching 8 junction bases. The nucleotide sequence is given as TGTGCCTGGAGTAAGAACAGGGGGGCTTCTGGAAACACCATATATTTT. It specifies CAWSKNRGASGNTIYF.